This T cell receptor beta chain was captured in a study of CD8 T cells in Susac syndrome. Negative isolation yielded the CD8+ and CD4+ T cells, while FACS enriched the TEMRA cells. From germline, CDR1 is DFQATT and CDR2 SNEGSKA (reference sequence). CDR3 length equals 14 residues. Between the trimmed V and J ends, which lost 5 bases and 0 bases, there was a span of 11 bases. About 0.5 to 1 ug RNA was reverse transcribed with random hexamers. Amplification of TCR beta CDR3 used immunoSEQ multiplex PCR across 54 Vbeta and 13 Jbeta. Each CDR3 protein is one row after TCRdb ran MiXCR on the immunoSEQ multiplex PCR reads. Of 150,000 to 180,000 distinct CDR3 sequences listed, 90% to 95% are singletons. This clonotype was found a few times.

Sample: CD8+ T cells from PBMCs. The clonotype was recovered from a human donor with multiple sclerosis. This sequence joins TRBV20-1 and TRBJ1-3, with D uncertain. The CDR3 region is CSAAPVGSGNTIYF. The CDR3 DNA sequence: TGCAGTGCTGCCCCGGTGGGCTCTGGAAACACCATATATTTT.